This entry features one T cell receptor beta chain sequence. The antigen is unknown. Healthy individuals who donated bone marrow served as the donors. This sample stems from a study of cytomegalovirus exposure and HLA in healthy donors. Study-level points and caveats: In a later analysis, a missense DCLRE1C variant was linked to TCR beta V- and J-gene trimming. Investigators reported approximately 150 TCR beta chains as tied to cytomegalovirus.

Primers: 60 Vbeta forward and 13 Jbeta reverse. The repertoire was sequenced with immunoSEQ multiplex PCR; TCRdb's copy has only in-frame clones and lacks some. The repertoire consists of 150,000 to 200,000 clones, with 65% to 80% occurring once and the leading ten covering approximately 1.1%. Sequenced input: PBMCs. The sequence was obtained from a woman aged 35 to 49 in good health and CMV-seronegative.

CDR3: CASSQETGINQPQHF. As DNA, the CDR3 is TGCGCCAGCAGCCAAGAGACAGGCATCAATCAGCCCCAGCATTTT. This chain uses TRBV4-3 with TRBJ1-5; TRBD1 might be the D (6 bases). The CDR3 length is 15 residues. V was clipped by 0 bases and J by 3 bases, with 9 bases between them. Germline CDR1 and CDR2: LGHNA and YSLEER.